Below are 5 T cell receptor beta chains sequenced from a single sample in a study of blood T cell repertoires in COVID-19. Profiled with immunoSEQ multiplex PCR; TCRdb holds only in-frame clones, not every one. The sample lists about 210,000 clones, 83% occurring once. The sample consisted of peripheral blood. These receptor sequences come from a woman aged 40 to 55 with active or convalescent COVID-19.

The CDR3 reads CAIEGYTF. In DNA form, the CDR3 reads TGTGCCATCGAGGGCTACACCTTC. The chain combines TRBV7-9 with TRBJ1-2, with D uncertain. Trimming took off 10 bases at V and 8 bases at J, with 5 bases between the two ends. Per germline, CDR1 SEHNR and CDR2 FQNEAQ (reference sequence). This CDR3 is built from 8 residues.

This clone occurred a few times. The chain employs TRBV5-1 and TRBJ1-2, with D hard to call. Germline V gene sequence: CDR1 SGHRS, CDR2 YFSETQ. This CDR3 is 14 amino acids long. Trimming removed 2 bases at V and 4 bases at J, with 12 bases between. The DNA for the CDR3 is TGCGCCAGCAGCTTCGAACAGAGTGCCTATGGCTACACCTTC. Residues: CASSFEQSAYGYTF.

The chain recombines TRBV6-5 with TRBJ2-2; D remains ambiguous. Germline values: CDR1 MNHEY, CDR2 SVGAGI. Trimming stripped 6 bases from V and 2 bases from J, with 4 bases between. This CDR3 has 12 amino acids. The CDR3 sequence is CASSRNTGELFF. The CDR3, as DNA: TGTGCCAGCAGCCGTAACACCGGGGAGCTGTTTTTT.

The rearrangement uses TRBV7-8 and TRBJ2-2, with D possibly TRBD1 on 6 matching bases. Trimming left V 7 bases short and J 5 bases short, with 11 bases between. Germline lookup yields CDR1 SGHVS and CDR2 FQNEAQ. The CDR3 extends over 13 amino acids. The CDR3 protein is CASNFQGTGELFF. CDR3 bases: TGTGCCAGCAACTTTCAGGGGACCGGGGAGCTGTTTTTT.

The chain is built from TRBV4-1 and TRBJ1-2; D is unclear. This CDR3 is 13 amino acids long. Germline V lookup: CDR1 MGHRA, CDR2 YSYEKL. V dropped 1 base and J dropped 8 bases, with 11 bases sitting between them. The chain's CDR3 is CASSQVPGWGYTF. The CDR3 DNA follows: TGCGCCAGCAGCCAAGTTCCAGGATGGGGCTACACCTTC.